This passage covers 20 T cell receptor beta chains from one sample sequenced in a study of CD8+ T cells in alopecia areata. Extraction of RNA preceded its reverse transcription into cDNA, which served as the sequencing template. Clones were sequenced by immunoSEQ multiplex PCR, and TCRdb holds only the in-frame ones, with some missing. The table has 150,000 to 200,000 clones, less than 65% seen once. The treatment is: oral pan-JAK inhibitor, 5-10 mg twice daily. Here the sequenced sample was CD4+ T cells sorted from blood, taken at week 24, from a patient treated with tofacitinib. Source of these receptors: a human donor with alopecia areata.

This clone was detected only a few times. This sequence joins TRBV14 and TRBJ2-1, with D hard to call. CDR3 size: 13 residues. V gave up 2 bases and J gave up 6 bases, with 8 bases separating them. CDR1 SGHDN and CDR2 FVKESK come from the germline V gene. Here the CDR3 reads CASSQLRANEQFF. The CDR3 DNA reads TGTGCCAGCAGCCAATTAAGGGCCAATGAGCAGTTCTTC.

CDR3 sequence: CAWSVQADYYGYTF. The CDR3 region has the DNA TGTGCCTGGAGTGTACAGGCGGACTACTATGGCTACACCTTC. The gene calls are TRBV30 and TRBJ1-2; D perhaps matches TRBD1 (5 bases). The CDR3 length is 14 residues. Trimming stripped 0 bases from V and 3 bases from J, with 11 bases between. CDR1 and CDR2 (germline): GTSNPN, SVGIG (reference sequence).

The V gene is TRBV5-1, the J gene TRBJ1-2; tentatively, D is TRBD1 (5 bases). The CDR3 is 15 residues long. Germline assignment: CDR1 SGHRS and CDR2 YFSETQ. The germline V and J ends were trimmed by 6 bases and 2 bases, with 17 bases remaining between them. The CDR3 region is CASTTWDGQNYGYTF. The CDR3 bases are TGCGCCAGCACGACCTGGGACGGTCAAAACTATGGCTACACCTTC.

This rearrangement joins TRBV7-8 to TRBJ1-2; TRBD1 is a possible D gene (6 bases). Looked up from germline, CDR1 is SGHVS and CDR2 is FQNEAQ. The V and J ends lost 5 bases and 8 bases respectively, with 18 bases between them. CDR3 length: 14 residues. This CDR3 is CASSEYREGQGYTF. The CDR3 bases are TGTGCCAGCAGCGAGTACAGGGAGGGTCAAGGCTACACCTTC.

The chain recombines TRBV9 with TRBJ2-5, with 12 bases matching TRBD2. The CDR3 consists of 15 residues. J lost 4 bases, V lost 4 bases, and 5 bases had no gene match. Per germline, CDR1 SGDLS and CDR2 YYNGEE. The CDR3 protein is CASSPGLAGRETQYF. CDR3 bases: TGTGCCAGCAGCCCCGGACTAGCGGGGAGAGAGACCCAGTACTTC.

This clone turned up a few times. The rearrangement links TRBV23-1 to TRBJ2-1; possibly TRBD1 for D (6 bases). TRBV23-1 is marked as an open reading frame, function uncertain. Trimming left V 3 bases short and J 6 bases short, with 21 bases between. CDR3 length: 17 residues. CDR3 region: CASSHHPPGTRCNEQFF. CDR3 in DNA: TGCGCCAGCAGTCATCACCCCCCCGGGACACGTTGCAATGAGCAGTTCTTC.

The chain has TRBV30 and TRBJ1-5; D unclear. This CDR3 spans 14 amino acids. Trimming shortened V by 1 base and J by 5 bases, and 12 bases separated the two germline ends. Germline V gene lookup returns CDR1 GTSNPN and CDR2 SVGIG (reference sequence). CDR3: CAWSGNTLDQPQHF. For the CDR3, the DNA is TGTGCCTGGAGTGGGAACACCTTAGATCAGCCCCAGCATTTT.

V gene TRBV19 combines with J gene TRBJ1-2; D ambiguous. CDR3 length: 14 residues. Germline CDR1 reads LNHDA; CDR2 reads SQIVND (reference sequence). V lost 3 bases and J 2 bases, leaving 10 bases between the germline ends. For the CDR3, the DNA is TGTGCCAGTAGTATTTCCGACGGAAACTATGGCTACACCTTC. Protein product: CASSISDGNYGYTF.

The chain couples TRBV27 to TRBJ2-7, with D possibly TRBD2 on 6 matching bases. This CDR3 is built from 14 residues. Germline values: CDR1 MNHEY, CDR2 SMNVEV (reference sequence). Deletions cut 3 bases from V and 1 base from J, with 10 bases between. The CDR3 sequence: CASSLGEVSYEQYF. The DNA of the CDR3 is TGTGCCAGCAGTTTGGGGGAGGTGTCCTACGAGCAGTACTTC.

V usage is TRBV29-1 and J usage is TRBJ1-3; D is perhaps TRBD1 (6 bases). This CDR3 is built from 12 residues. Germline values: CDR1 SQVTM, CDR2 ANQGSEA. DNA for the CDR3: TGCATCGCCCGGGACACCAGGAACACCATATATTTT. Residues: CIARDTRNTIYF.

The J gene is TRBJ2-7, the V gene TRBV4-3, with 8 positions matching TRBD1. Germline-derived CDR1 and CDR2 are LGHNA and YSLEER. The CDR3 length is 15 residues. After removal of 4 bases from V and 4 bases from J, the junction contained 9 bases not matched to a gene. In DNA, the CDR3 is TGCGCCAGCAGCCGGACCTCAGGGGGCGGATACGAGCAGTACTTC. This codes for CASSRTSGGGYEQYF.

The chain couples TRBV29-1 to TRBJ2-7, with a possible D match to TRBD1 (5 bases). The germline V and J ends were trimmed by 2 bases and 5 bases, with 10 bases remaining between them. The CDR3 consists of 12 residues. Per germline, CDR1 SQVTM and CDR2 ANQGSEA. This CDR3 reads CSVEQGSNEQYF. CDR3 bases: TGCAGCGTTGAACAGGGCAGCAACGAGCAGTACTTC.

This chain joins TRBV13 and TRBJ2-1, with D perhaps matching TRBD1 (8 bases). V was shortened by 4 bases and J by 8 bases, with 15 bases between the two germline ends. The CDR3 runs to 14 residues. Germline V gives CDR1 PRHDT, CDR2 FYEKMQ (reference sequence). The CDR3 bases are TGTGCCAGCAGCTCCCGGACAGGGAGGGATGAGCAGTTCTTC. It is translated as CASSSRTGRDEQFF.

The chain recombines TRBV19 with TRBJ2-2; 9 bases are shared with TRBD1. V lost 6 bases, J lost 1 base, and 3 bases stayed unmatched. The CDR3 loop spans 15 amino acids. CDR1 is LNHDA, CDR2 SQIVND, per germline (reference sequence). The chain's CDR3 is CASRDRGLNTGELFF. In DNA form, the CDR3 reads TGTGCCAGTAGGGACAGGGGATTGAACACCGGGGAGCTGTTTTTT.

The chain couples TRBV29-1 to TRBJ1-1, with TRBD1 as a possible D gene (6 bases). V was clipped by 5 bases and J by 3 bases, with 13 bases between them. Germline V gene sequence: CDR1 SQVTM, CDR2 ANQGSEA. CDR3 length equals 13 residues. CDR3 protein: CSVKGELDTEAFF. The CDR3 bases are TGCAGCGTTAAGGGGGAATTAGACACTGAAGCTTTCTTT.

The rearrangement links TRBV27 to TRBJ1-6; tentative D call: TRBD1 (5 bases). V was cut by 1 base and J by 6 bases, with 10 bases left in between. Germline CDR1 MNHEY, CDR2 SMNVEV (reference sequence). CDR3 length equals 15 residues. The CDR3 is CASSLWGEGNSPLHF. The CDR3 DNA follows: TGTGCCAGCAGTTTATGGGGGGAAGGTAATTCACCCCTCCACTTT.

CDR3 in amino acids: CATQDRGGGELFF. The CDR3, as DNA: TGTGCCACCCAAGACAGAGGTGGCGGGGAGCTGTTTTTT. The J gene is TRBJ2-2, the V gene TRBV6-1; D perhaps matches TRBD1 (5 bases). Germline CDR1 reads MNHNS; CDR2 reads SASEGT. This CDR3 contains 13 residues. V gave up 10 bases and J gave up 7 bases, with 16 bases separating them.

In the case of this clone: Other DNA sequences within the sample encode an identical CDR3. The CDR3 loop reads CAWSVSGGTDTQYF. CDR3 nucleotides: TGTGCCTGGAGTGTAAGCGGGGGCACAGATACGCAGTATTTT. V is TRBV30 and J is TRBJ2-3, with 7 bases that match TRBD2. CDR1 is GTSNPN, CDR2 SVGIG, per germline (reference sequence). The V segment lost 0 bases and the J segment 1 base; nucleotides outside the gene matches: 1. This CDR3 spans 14 amino acids.

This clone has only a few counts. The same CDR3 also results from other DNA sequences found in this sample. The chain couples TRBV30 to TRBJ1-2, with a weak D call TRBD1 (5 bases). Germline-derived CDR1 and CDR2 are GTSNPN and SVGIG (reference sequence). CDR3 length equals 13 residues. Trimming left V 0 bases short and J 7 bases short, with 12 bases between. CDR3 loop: CAWSVRGAGGYTF. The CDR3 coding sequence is TGTGCCTGGAGTGTGCGGGGCGCAGGTGGCTACACCTTC. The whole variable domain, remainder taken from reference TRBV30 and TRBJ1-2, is SQTIHQWPATLVQPVGSPLSLECTVEGTSNPNLYWYRQAAGRGLQLLFYSVGIGQISSEVPQNLSASRPQDRQFILSSKKLLLSDSGFYLCAWSVRGAGGYTFGSGTRLTVV.

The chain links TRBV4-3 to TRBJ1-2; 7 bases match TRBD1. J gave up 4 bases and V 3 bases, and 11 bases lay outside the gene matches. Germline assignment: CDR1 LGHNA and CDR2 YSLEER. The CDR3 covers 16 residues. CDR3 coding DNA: TGCGCCAGCAGCCAGGATCCGGGACAGAATGCCTATGGCTACACCTTC. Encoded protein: CASSQDPGQNAYGYTF.